These T cell receptor beta chains were read from a single sample in a study of monozygotic twins with inflammatory bowel disease. Reprocessing the 5' RACE reads, TCRdb reports a single entry for every CDR3 protein and omits DNA. Here the sample table reports about 380,000 distinct CDR3 sequences. Specimen: blood. Receptors were obtained from a human donor with ulcerative colitis or Crohn's disease, or a healthy co-twin of an affected twin (not recorded which). CDR3s include the opening cysteine and the closing phenylalanine or tryptophan.

CDR3aa	v_gene	j_gene
CATARGVGNTIYF	TRBV28	TRBJ1-3
CASSESGGQETQYF	TRBV5-1	TRBJ2-5
CASTRVYYYGYTF	TRBV6-2/TRBV6-3	TRBJ1-2
CASSLNIQIGEDTQYF	TRBV5-4	TRBJ2-3
CASSQDFGNTGELFF	TRBV4-2	TRBJ2-2
CSVIPRGGYTEAFF	TRBV29-1	TRBJ1-1
CASSLTGTYQETQYF	TRBV5-1	TRBJ2-5
CASSLPSTGFSYEQYF	TRBV11-2	TRBJ2-7
CASSPSRQDTQYF	TRBV7-2	TRBJ2-3
CASSSGLAANTDTQYF	TRBV7-9	TRBJ2-3
CATSDRLAATDTQYF	TRBV24-1	TRBJ2-3
CSASKQGRAGELFF	TRBV20-1	TRBJ2-2
CSVSQGPNTGELFF	TRBV20-1	TRBJ2-2
CASSQVASGYSYNEQFF	TRBV4-3	TRBJ2-1
CSGQNRGEGETQYF	TRBV29-1	TRBJ2-5
CSVGRAGGDSYNEQFF	TRBV29-1	TRBJ2-1
CASSLNLYGYTF	TRBV7-2	TRBJ1-2
CSASPRDRGHQTYGYTF	TRBV20-1	TRBJ1-2
CASSWGTGDPTETQYF	TRBV5-1	TRBJ2-5
CASSFTNEKLFF	TRBV12-3/TRBV12-4	TRBJ1-4
CASSSEGTNEKLFF	TRBV5-1	TRBJ1-4
CASSLTGQGPNYGYTF	TRBV7-3	TRBJ1-2
CASSRGTGNEPQFF	TRBV7-9	TRBJ2-1
CATSDPNRGNTEAFF	TRBV24-1	TRBJ1-1
CSAITAVSSYEQYF	TRBV29-1	TRBJ2-7
CASSYSNRGTQPQHF	TRBV6-5	TRBJ1-5
CASSLQGLIGYTF	TRBV11-2	TRBJ1-2
CASTIGAGPNEAFF	TRBV6-2/TRBV6-3	TRBJ1-1